This is a list of T cell receptor beta chains from one sample in a study of radiotherapy plus CTLA-4 blockade in lung cancer. Profiling relied on immunoSEQ multiplex PCR, and the TCRdb table lists in-frame clones only, not all of them. Of tens of thousands of clones listed, around 76% are singletons. Sequenced material: peripheral blood, taken from a patient treated with radiotherapy plus ipilimumab. These receptors all come from a human donor with non-small cell lung cancer who had a partial response to radiotherapy plus ipilimumab. Some clones in this sample may be carry-over from other donors' samples. Each CDR3 is given with its conserved first and last residue. The order of the fields is CDR3 DNA, CDR3 protein, D gene, clone size, J gene, V gene. The D gene is left open where the match is weak. Clone size appears in some rows only: once, few, many, or a class for an expanded clone.

TGTGCCAGCAGCCCATACCGGACAGGGGGACGTACTGAAGCTTTCTTT	CASSPYRTGGRTEAFF	TRBD1	few	TRBJ1-1	TRBV7-8
TGTGCCAGCAGTCGCGGGCAGACAGGAACTTCACCCCTCCACTTT	CASSRGQTGTSPLHF	-	-	TRBJ1-6	TRBV6-5
TGTGCCAGCAGCTTAGCGGCGGGGGGGCCCACAGATACGCAGTATTTT	CASSLAAGGPTDTQYF	TRBD2	-	TRBJ2-3	TRBV7-6
TGTGCCAGCAGGTTGGGGGGTCAGAACACCGGGGAGCTGTTTTTT	CASRLGGQNTGELFF	-	-	TRBJ2-2	TRBV7-2
TGTGCCAGCAGTTTAAAACAGGGGAAACTGTTTTTT	CASSLKQGKLFF	TRBD1	-	TRBJ1-4	TRBV28
TGTGCCATCGGAGCCCGGGTCGGTGGCTCCTACGAGCAGTACTTC	CAIGARVGGSYEQYF	-	few	TRBJ2-7	TRBV10-3
TGTGCCAGCTCACCACAGCAGGGCGCAACTAATGAAAAACTGTTTTTT	CASSPQQGATNEKLFF	-	-	TRBJ1-4	TRBV18
TGTGCCAGCAGCCAAGGACTAGCGGGCATGTTCCCAGATACGCAGTATTTT	CASSQGLAGMFPDTQYF	TRBD2	-	TRBJ2-3	TRBV5-6
TGTGCCAGCAGCCGGGACAGGGGGGCCTACACCTTC	CASSRDRGAYTF	TRBD1	few	TRBJ1-2	TRBV7-9
TGTGCCAGCAGTGATAGCGGGGGCTCATACAATGAGCAGTTCTTC	CASSDSGGSYNEQFF	TRBD2	-	TRBJ2-1	TRBV2
TGTGCCAGCACCCTGGGGCAGGGGGCCGTGGTAGGGGAAAAACTGTTTTTT	CASTLGQGAVVGEKLFF	TRBD1	-	TRBJ1-4	TRBV28
TGTGCCAGCAGCATGGAGGGGGCACGCTATGGCTACACCTTC	CASSMEGARYGYTF	TRBD1	few	TRBJ1-2	TRBV5-5
TGTGCCAGCAGCACTCTCTCCTACGAGCAGTACTTC	CASSTLSYEQYF	-	-	TRBJ2-7	TRBV5-6
TGTGCCAGCAGCGTACAGGGGGACGCAACTAATGAAAAACTGTTTTTT	CASSVQGDATNEKLFF	TRBD1	-	TRBJ1-4	TRBV9
TGTGCCAGTAGTGCCCACACAGGGGACGAGACCCAGTACTTC	CASSAHTGDETQYF	TRBD1	-	TRBJ2-5	TRBV19
TGTGCCAGCTCACGTATCTCTTTCCGGACAGGGTCTAACGAGCAGTACTTC	CASSRISFRTGSNEQYF	TRBD1	-	TRBJ2-7	TRBV18
TGTGCCAGCAGTTCTGACATTAGCGGGCAAGAGACCCAGTACTTC	CASSSDISGQETQYF	TRBD2	-	TRBJ2-5	TRBV27
TGTGCCAGCAGCTGGGAAAGGGGCTCGGGCGAGCAGTACTTC	CASSWERGSGEQYF	-	-	TRBJ2-7	TRBV11-2
TGTGCCAGCAGCAGAGGCGGATTCTCCGAGCAGTACTTC	CASSRGGFSEQYF	-	-	TRBJ2-7	TRBV5-5
TGTGCCAGCGCTACCTCCTACAATGAGCAGTTCTTC	CASATSYNEQFF	-	-	TRBJ2-1	TRBV28
TGCGCCAGCAGGAGAGCCGGGACAGCGAACTATGGCTACACCTTC	CASRRAGTANYGYTF	TRBD1	few	TRBJ1-2	TRBV10-2
TGTGCCAGCAGCCCGGGACTAGCGGGAGTAGGTGCCTACAATGAGCAGTTCTTC	CASSPGLAGVGAYNEQFF	TRBD2	-	TRBJ2-1	TRBV5-4
TGTGCCAGCAGCTTAGATGGACAGGGCAATCAGCCCCAGCATTTT	CASSLDGQGNQPQHF	TRBD1	-	TRBJ1-5	TRBV11-2
TGTGCCAGCACTGGGGGGACGGGTACCTTGGGAGAGCAGTACTTC	CASTGGTGTLGEQYF	-	-	TRBJ2-7	TRBV11-2
TGTGCCAGCAGCCTGGGACTAGCGGGGGATCATGAGCAGTTCTTC	CASSLGLAGDHEQFF	TRBD2	-	TRBJ2-1	TRBV11-3
TGCGCCAGCAGCCAAATTCCGGGCCCCAGGGCAGATACGCAGTATTTT	CASSQIPGPRADTQYF	-	-	TRBJ2-3	TRBV4-1
TGTGCCAGCAGCTTAAACCAGGGGGCTCGGGAGGGCTACACCTTC	CASSLNQGAREGYTF	TRBD1	-	TRBJ1-2	TRBV7-9